Listed here are 28 T cell receptor beta chains from one sample, sequenced in a study of cytomegalovirus exposure and HLA in healthy donors. Amplification used 60 Vbeta primers and 13 Jbeta primers. The method was immunoSEQ multiplex PCR; TCRdb's version includes in-frame clones alone and lacks a portion of them. The sample lists 150,000 or so clones, under 80% occurring once. Sequencing was carried out using PBMCs. The receptor source for this set is a human donor in good health.

V is TRBV5-5 and J is TRBJ1-3; 7 bases line up with TRBD1. The CDR3 is made up of 15 amino acids. The V gene's germline CDR1 is SGHKS and CDR2 YYEKEE (reference sequence). The J segment lost 0 bases and the V segment lost 3 bases, leaving 3 bases of the junction unmatched. CDR3 in amino acids: CASSSGQYSGNTIYF. In nucleotides, the CDR3 is TGTGCCAGCAGCTCGGGACAGTACTCTGGAAACACCATATATTTT.

This chain connects TRBV4-1 to TRBJ2-7; 7 bases are a match to TRBD2. V shed 2 bases, J shed 4 bases, and the junction held 8 bases outside the gene matches. This CDR3 spans 15 amino acids. The germline V gene encodes CDR1 MGHRA and CDR2 YSYEKL. CDR3 nucleotide sequence: TGCGCCAGCAGCCAACTTAGCGGGCCCCCTTACGAGCAGTACTTC. Translated: CASSQLSGPPYEQYF.

This rearrangement joins TRBV30 to TRBJ2-6, with 8 bases aligning to TRBD2. Germline V gives CDR1 GTSNPN, CDR2 SVGIG (reference sequence). After removal of 8 bases from V and 1 base from J, the junction contained 4 bases not matched to a gene. This CDR3 comprises 14 residues. The CDR3 nucleotides are TGTGCCGCGGGGGGCGCGTCTGGGGCCAACGTCCTGACTTTC. It is translated as CAAGGASGANVLTF.

This clone has just one count. The V call is TRBV19, the J call TRBJ1-3; D call uncertain. V lost 4 bases and J lost 0, with 16 bases in between. CDR1 and CDR2 from the germline V gene are LNHDA and SQIVND (reference sequence). The CDR3 is made up of 17 amino acids. The CDR3 DNA sequence: TGTGCCAGTAGTAGGTCCTTGGAGAAGAGCTCTGGAAACACCATATATTTT. It is translated as CASSRSLEKSSGNTIYF.

This chain connects TRBV7-6 to TRBJ1-2; a weak D match, TRBD1 (6 bases). Trimming stripped 4 bases from V and 3 bases from J, with 6 bases between. Germline V gives CDR1 SGHVS, CDR2 FNYEAQ. The CDR3 totals 12 residues. CDR3 in DNA: TGTGCCAGCAGCTCAGGGGACTATGGCTACACCTTC. Its protein product is CASSSGDYGYTF.

The rearrangement links TRBV7-9 to TRBJ2-5, with 7 positions matching TRBD2. Germline V gives CDR1 SEHNR, CDR2 FQNEAQ (reference sequence). J gave up 3 bases and V 5 bases, and 9 bases lay outside the gene matches. The CDR3 covers 15 residues. CDR3 protein: CASSPTGSGEETQYF. For the CDR3, the DNA is TGTGCCAGCAGCCCCACGGGGAGCGGGGAAGAGACCCAGTACTTC.

The V gene is TRBV10-2, the J gene TRBJ2-1; 11 nucleotides line up with TRBD2. Germline CDR1 is WSHSY and CDR2 is SAAADI. CDR3 length equals 14 residues. Unmatched junction bases numbered 6, after V lost 5 bases and J lost 9 bases. This chain's CDR3 is CASSSLAGGLEQFF. CDR3 DNA sequence: TGCGCCAGCAGTTCATTAGCGGGGGGGCTTGAGCAGTTCTTC.

The chain links TRBV10-1 to TRBJ2-1; 7 bases match TRBD1. This CDR3 is built from 14 residues. The V segment lost 4 bases and the J segment 8 bases; nucleotides outside the gene matches: 8. The germline V gene encodes CDR1 WNHNN and CDR2 SYGVQD (reference sequence). In DNA form, the CDR3 reads TGCGCCAGCAGTGTCAGGCAGGGGGACGATGAGCAGTTCTTC. Translation: CASSVRQGDDEQFF.

The chain carries TRBV25-1 and TRBJ2-7; 7 positions agree with TRBD1. The V gene's germline CDR1 is MGHDK and CDR2 SYGVNS. The V segment lost 4 bases and the J segment 4 bases; nucleotides outside the gene matches: 1. The CDR3 loop spans 12 amino acids. Here the CDR3 reads CASSVQGYEQYF. The CDR3 nucleotides read TGTGCCAGCAGTGTACAGGGGTACGAGCAGTACTTC.

This clone was picked up a small number of times. The chain employs TRBV4-1 and TRBJ1-4; possibly TRBD1 for D (5 bases). The CDR3 runs to 16 residues. In germline, CDR1 is MGHRA, CDR2 YSYEKL. Trimming stripped 0 bases from V and 2 bases from J, with 10 bases between. CDR3 protein: CASSQDSRVTNEKLFF. The CDR3, as DNA: TGCGCCAGCAGCCAAGATAGCAGGGTTACTAATGAAAAACTGTTTTTT.

The chain employs TRBV18 and TRBJ2-5; 14 nucleotides match TRBD2. The CDR3 covers 19 residues. The J segment lost 1 base and the V segment lost 3 bases, leaving 10 bases of the junction unmatched. The germline gives CDR1 KGHSH, CDR2 LQKENI. CDR3 protein: CASSPTGTSGGWIQETQYF. The CDR3 region has the DNA TGTGCCAGCTCACCCACTGGGACTAGCGGGGGTTGGATCCAAGAGACCCAGTACTTC.

In the case of this clone: Likely a read error: the CDR3 ends without its conserved phenylalanine or tryptophan. The chain uses TRBV5-4 and TRBJ1-6; 8 nucleotides agree with TRBD1. Germline CDR1 SGHNT, CDR2 YYREEE (reference sequence). V lost 1 base, J lost 7 bases, and 7 bases stayed unmatched. CDR3 length: 16 residues. CDR3 sequence: CASSLTGGDSNSPLHV. The CDR3 DNA follows: TGTGCCAGCAGCTTGACAGGGGGAGATAGCAATTCACCCCTCCACGTT.

The V and J genes are TRBV29-1 and TRBJ1-5; D not certain. The CDR3 runs 11 residues. Germline V gene sequence: CDR1 SQVTM, CDR2 ANQGSEA. V shed 6 bases and J shed 5 bases, with 8 bases lying between them. For the CDR3, the DNA is TGCAGCGTCGGGGTCGATCAGCCCCAGCATTTT. It yields the protein CSVGVDQPQHF.

In its sample, this clone was seen a few times. The gene calls are TRBV7-9 and TRBJ2-7; D unresolved. Germline V gene sequence: CDR1 SEHNR, CDR2 FQNEAQ (reference sequence). The germline V and J ends were trimmed by 4 bases and 4 bases, with 11 bases remaining between them. CDR3 length: 13 amino acids. The CDR3 region has the DNA TGTGCCAGCAGCTCTGACAATTCGTACGAGCAGTACTTC. Translating it yields CASSSDNSYEQYF.

This clone was seen a few times. The genes are TRBV5-1 and TRBJ2-7; D call uncertain. The V end was cut by 2 bases, the J end by 6 bases, with 12 bases between. The CDR3 is made up of 13 amino acids. Germline V gene data show CDR1 as SGHRS and CDR2 as YFSETQ. The CDR3 is CASSFGQEGEQYF. DNA for the CDR3: TGCGCCAGCAGCTTTGGCCAGGAAGGCGAGCAGTACTTC.

V is TRBV10-3 and J is TRBJ2-2; D is unresolved. CDR1 is ENHRY and CDR2 is SYGVKD in the germline V gene. V was shortened by 4 bases and J by 1 base, with 10 bases between the two germline ends. The length of the CDR3 is 15 residues. CDR3 DNA: TGTGCCATCAGTGGCGGAGACCGGAACACCGGGGAGCTGTTTTTT. Translated, it gives CAISGGDRNTGELFF.

The chain couples TRBV6-6 to TRBJ1-1; D might be TRBD1 (5 bases). The CDR3 totals 16 residues. V was clipped by 6 bases and J by 1 base, with 18 bases between them. The germline V gene has CDR1 MNHNY and CDR2 SVGAGI (reference sequence). CDR3 nucleotides: TGTGCCAGCAGCCCAAGTTGGGGCCTGGGGAACACTGAAGCTTTCTTT. Translation gives CASSPSWGLGNTEAFF.

The chain employs TRBV14 and TRBJ2-7; no reliable D call. The CDR3 is 14 residues long. Trimming removed 1 base from V and 2 bases from J, with 9 bases in between. CDR1 is SGHDN, CDR2 FVKESK, per germline. CDR3 residues: CASSQGTAAYEQYF. As DNA, the CDR3 is TGTGCCAGCAGCCAAGGAACAGCTGCCTACGAGCAGTACTTC.

The chain recombines TRBV10-1 with TRBJ2-3; TRBD2 matches at 9 bases. Germline lookup yields CDR1 WNHNN and CDR2 SYGVQD (reference sequence). V lost 0 bases and J lost 2; bases outside the gene matches: 3. CDR3 size: 16 residues. The CDR3 region has the DNA TGCGCCAGCAGTGAGTCTACTAGCGGGTACACAGATACGCAGTATTTT. Encoded protein: CASSESTSGYTDTQYF.

J is TRBJ1-6 and V is TRBV2; TRBD1 aligns across 8 bases. The V and J ends lost 7 bases and 10 bases, in that order; junction bases with no gene match: 12. The CDR3 is made up of 15 amino acids. Germline-derived CDR1 and CDR2 are SNHLY and FYNNEI. The CDR3, as DNA: TGTGCCAGCACACTCAATACAGGGGGTGGATCACCCCTCCACTTT. It codes for CASTLNTGGGSPLHF.

This clone has only one observation. The chain employs TRBV5-6 and TRBJ1-1; maybe TRBD1 (6 bases). CDR1 is SGHDT and CDR2 is YYEEEE in the germline V gene. CDR3 length: 15 residues. Trimming stripped 2 bases from V and 10 bases from J, with 21 bases between. The CDR3 loop is CASSFSDGTKRGAFF. CDR3 nucleotide sequence: TGTGCCAGCAGCTTCTCGGACGGGACAAAAAGGGGAGCTTTCTTT.

The chain employs TRBV19 and TRBJ1-2; TRBD1 is a possible D gene (5 bases). Germline CDR1 LNHDA, CDR2 SQIVND (reference sequence). Trimming left V 5 bases short and J 4 bases short, with 26 bases between. There are 18 residues in the CDR3. For the CDR3, the DNA is TGTGCCAGTAGTCTAAACCTGCCACCGACAGCCTACCTCTATGGCTACACCTTC. Translated, it gives CASSLNLPPTAYLYGYTF.

The J gene is TRBJ2-5, the V gene TRBV4-2, with 11 bases aligning to TRBD2. Germline V gives CDR1 LGHNA, CDR2 YNFKEQ. With V trimmed by 4 bases and J by 5 bases, 9 bases remained unmatched. The length of the CDR3 is 16 residues. This chain's CDR3 is CASSPTSGGRAETQYF. Written as DNA, the CDR3 is TGTGCCAGCAGCCCCACTAGCGGGGGTCGCGCTGAGACCCAGTACTTC.

The chain joins TRBV7-2 to TRBJ1-4; D might be TRBD1 (6 bases). The CDR3 has 14 residues. The germline V gene has CDR1 SGHTA and CDR2 FQGNSA. Deletions cut 1 base from V and 4 bases from J, with 7 bases between. CDR3 sequence: CASSLDRVNEKLFF. CDR3 DNA: TGTGCCAGCAGCTTAGACAGGGTTAATGAAAAACTGTTTTTT.

This clone has just a few counts. The gene calls are TRBV6-6 and TRBJ1-4; 7 bases fit TRBD1. The V and J ends lost 4 bases and 4 bases, in that order; junction bases with no gene match: 3. Germline V CDR1 and CDR2: MNHNY, SVGAGI (reference sequence). There are 14 residues in the CDR3. The CDR3 is CASSWGQINEKLFF. CDR3 nucleotides: TGTGCCAGCAGTTGGGGACAGATTAATGAAAAACTGTTTTTT.

The CDR3 loop reads CASSLGSRATEAFF. The CDR3 DNA sequence: TGTGCCAGCAGCTTAGGGTCCAGGGCTACTGAAGCTTTCTTT. The J gene is TRBJ1-1, the V gene TRBV11-2; tentative D call: TRBD1 (5 bases). Germline V CDR1 and CDR2: SGHAT, FQNNGV. Trimming pared 1 base from V and 5 bases from J, leaving 11 bases between. The length of the CDR3 is 14 residues. Full variable domain (remainder filled in from reference TRBV11-2 and TRBJ1-1): EAGVAQSPRYKIIEKRQSVAFWCNPISGHATLYWYQQILGQGPKLLIQFQNNGVVDDSQLPKDRFSAERLKGVDSTLKIQPAKLEDSAVYLCASSLGSRATEAFFGQGTRLTVV.

This chain uses TRBV6-6 with TRBJ1-1, with D perhaps TRBD1 (6 bases). CDR3 length: 14 amino acids. Germline loops: CDR1 MNHNY, CDR2 SVGAGI (reference sequence). V lost 6 bases and J lost 4, with 15 bases in between. This CDR3 reads CASRTQGVGTEAFF. CDR3 nucleotide sequence: TGTGCCAGCAGGACACAGGGTGTGGGCACTGAAGCTTTCTTT.

The chain joins TRBV28 to TRBJ1-5, with D maybe TRBD1 (5 bases). Germline CDR1 is MDHEN and CDR2 is SYDVKM. This CDR3 is 15 amino acids long. Trimming took off 6 bases at V and 1 base at J, with 13 bases between the two ends. Here the CDR3 DNA reads TGTGCCAGCAGCCCGCAGGGATGGAGCAATCAGCCCCAGCATTTT. This translates into CASSPQGWSNQPQHF.